The 18 T cell receptor beta chains below all came from one sample that was sequenced in a study of T cells after yellow fever vaccination. TCRdb fed the 5' RACE reads into MiXCR, producing one record per CDR3 protein. Among 55,000 or so distinct CDR3 sequences listed, 6.6% were seen once. Sequencing used CD8+ T cells not binding an NS4B(214-222) dextramer, sorted from PBMCs, obtained more than 35 days after the first yellow fever vaccination. The receptors were sampled from a man aged 18 to 35 who received the YFV17D yellow fever vaccine.

This clonotype was recorded at least ten times. The chain combines TRBV7-2 with TRBJ2-1; D may correspond to TRBD1 or TRBD2 (6 bases each). The CDR3 contains 17 residues. Germline CDR1 SGHTA, CDR2 FQGNSA. V was trimmed by 5 bases and J by 8 bases, leaving 25 bases between them. CDR3 sequence reads: CASSVLKGGAKGYEQFF. The DNA of the CDR3 is TGTGCCAGCAGCGTTCTCAAGGGGGGCGCGAAGGGTTATGAGCAGTTCTTC.

The DNA for the CDR3 is TGTGCCTCTGAGGAGCCGGGGGGCCACGCTAGCACAGATACGCAGTATTTT. Its protein product is CASEEPGGHASTDTQYF. The gene calls are TRBV10-3 and TRBJ2-3, with D possibly TRBD2 on 7 matching bases. Between the trimmed V and J ends, which lost 11 bases and 0 bases, there was a span of 24 bases. Germline V gene lookup returns CDR1 ENHRY and CDR2 SYGVKD. The length of the CDR3 is 17 residues.

The chain is built from TRBV6-5 and TRBJ2-7; D is undetermined. The V end was cut by 7 bases, the J end by 0 bases, with 7 bases between. The CDR3 covers 12 residues. In germline, CDR1 is MNHEY, CDR2 SVGAGI. The CDR3 nucleotides are TGTGCCAGCACTTCAGGCTCCTACGAGCAGTACTTC. Its protein product is CASTSGSYEQYF.

This chain connects TRBV4-1 to TRBJ2-7, with D unclear. The V end was cut by 0 bases, the J end by 2 bases, with 8 bases between. The CDR3 extends over 14 amino acids. Germline CDR1 and CDR2: MGHRA and YSYEKL. CDR3 nucleotide sequence: TGCGCCAGCAGCCAAGAACGACTTGCCTACGAGCAGTACTTC. Translating gives CASSQERLAYEQYF.

Many counts were recorded for this clonotype. The CDR3 spells CSVEAGGGGNTIYF. The CDR3 bases are TGCAGCGTTGAAGCCGGGGGCGGTGGAAACACCATATATTTT. J is TRBJ1-3 and V is TRBV29-1; perhaps TRBD1 as D (6 bases). Trimming removed 1 base from V and 3 bases from J, with 10 bases in between. Germline assignment: CDR1 SQVTM and CDR2 ANQGSEA. The CDR3 is 14 amino acids.

This clonotype was recorded at least ten times. The chain employs TRBV9 and TRBJ2-3; tentatively, D is TRBD2 (7 bases). Germline V CDR1 and CDR2: SGDLS, YYNGEE. V dropped 0 bases and J dropped 0 bases, with 14 bases sitting between them. This CDR3 has 17 amino acids. This chain's CDR3 is CASSVGGGDISTDTQYF. The DNA of the CDR3 is TGTGCCAGCAGCGTAGGCGGGGGCGACATTAGCACAGATACGCAGTATTTT.

The chain carries TRBV5-6 and TRBJ2-7; D gene unclear. The ends were cut back, 4 bases at V and 3 bases at J, with 11 bases in the middle. Germline V gene lookup returns CDR1 SGHDT and CDR2 YYEEEE. CDR3 length: 13 residues. In DNA form, the CDR3 reads TGTGCCAGCAGCCCGGGCAGAGGCTACGAGCAGTACGTC. Amino acids: CASSPGRGYEQYV.

This clonotype has a handful of counts. The chain recombines TRBV7-8 with TRBJ2-3; D might be TRBD2 (6 bases). The CDR3 extends over 16 amino acids. Trimming removed 5 bases at V and 3 bases at J, with 18 bases between. Per the germline V gene, CDR1 is SGHVS and CDR2 is FQNEAQ. CDR3 region: CASSLQEGTQTDTQYF. CDR3 in DNA: TGTGCCAGCAGCCTACAGGAAGGGACTCAAACAGATACGCAGTATTTT.

This clonotype has at least ten counts. V usage is TRBV7-2 and J usage is TRBJ2-7, with D perhaps matching TRBD1 or TRBD2 (6 bases each). The CDR3 is 16 residues long. Germline V gene data show CDR1 as SGHTA and CDR2 as FQGNSA. Trimming removed 4 bases at V and 4 bases at J, with 20 bases between. The CDR3 bases are TGTGCCAGCAGCTGGGGGGACATTAGGAGAGGTTACGAGCAGTACGTC. Translating it yields CASSWGDIRRGYEQYV.

This clonotype occurred a few times. This sequence joins TRBV3-1 and TRBJ2-1; unclear D gene. This CDR3 is 15 amino acids long. Germline CDR1 LGHDT, CDR2 YNNKEL (reference sequence). Trimming shortened V by 3 bases and J by 6 bases, and 15 bases separated the two germline ends. Here the CDR3 reads CASSHLGFGSNEQFF. CDR3 sequence (DNA): TGTGCCAGCAGCCATCTGGGATTTGGGTCCAATGAGCAGTTCTTC.

This clonotype was counted only a few times. The chain joins TRBV12-3 or TRBV12-4 to TRBJ1-4; a possible D gene is TRBD1 (6 bases). V was clipped by 4 bases and J by 13 bases, with 10 bases between them. This CDR3 region has 11 residues. The CDR3 DNA reads TGTGCCAGCAGTTACAGGGAGCTACTGTTTTTT. It codes for CASSYRELLFF.

This clonotype was seen ten or more times. This chain uses TRBV6-4 with TRBJ2-3; D gene uncertain. The CDR3 runs to 13 residues. CDR1 is MRHNA, CDR2 SNTAGT, per germline. V was cut by 5 bases and J by 3 bases, with 9 bases left in between. The CDR3 bases are TGTGCCAGCAGTCAAAGGGATACAGATACGCAGTATTTT. It yields the protein CASSQRDTDTQYF.

The table lists this clonotype with many counts. The CDR3 nucleotides read TGTGCCAGCAGTCTTTCAGGGGACAAGTACGAGCAGTACTTC. Encoded protein: CASSLSGDKYEQYF. The chain uses TRBV27 and TRBJ2-7, with D tentatively TRBD1 (6 bases). Germline assignment: CDR1 MNHEY and CDR2 SMNVEV (reference sequence). Trimming stripped 5 bases from V and 4 bases from J, with 15 bases between. This CDR3 is 14 amino acids long.

There are a few counts of this clonotype. J is TRBJ2-4 and V is TRBV5-4; D perhaps matches TRBD2 (6 bases). Trimming took 4 bases from V and 6 from J, leaving 11 bases between them. CDR3 length: 13 residues. Germline CDR1 reads SGHNT; CDR2 reads YYREEE (reference sequence). The CDR3 spells CASSPGERNIQYF. The CDR3 coding sequence is TGTGCCAGCAGCCCGGGGGAGAGAAACATTCAGTACTTC.

This clonotype was picked up many times. The chain couples TRBV7-9 to TRBJ1-1; the D gene is possibly TRBD1 (6 bases). Trimming took off 1 base at V and 8 bases at J, with 8 bases between the two ends. Germline V gene data show CDR1 as SEHNR and CDR2 as FQNEAQ (reference sequence). This CDR3 region has 12 residues. CDR3 protein: CASSLGDREAFF. CDR3 in DNA: TGTGCCAGCAGCTTAGGAGACAGGGAAGCTTTCTTT.

V is TRBV27 and J is TRBJ1-2; D might be TRBD1 (6 bases). The CDR3 loop spans 10 amino acids. The V gene lost 7 bases and the J gene lost 13 bases, with 13 bases spanning the gap. The germline gives CDR1 MNHEY, CDR2 SMNVEV (reference sequence). CDR3 nucleotide sequence: TGTGCCAGCACAGGGGTTGAGGTCACCTTC. Protein product: CASTGVEVTF.

The rearrangement links TRBV11-1 to TRBJ2-6; either TRBD1 or TRBD2 may supply D (5 bases each). With 1 base removed from V and 0 bases from J, the gap between germline ends came to 13 bases. Germline loops: CDR1 SGHAT, CDR2 FQDESV (reference sequence). The CDR3 contains 18 residues. The CDR3 here is CASSLVGLGDSGANVLTF. The CDR3 coding sequence is TGTGCCAGCAGCTTAGTTGGACTGGGGGACTCTGGGGCCAACGTCCTGACTTTC.

V is TRBV6-5 and J is TRBJ2-6; D is perhaps TRBD1 (6 bases). CDR3 length: 18 amino acids. Germline CDR1 reads MNHEY; CDR2 reads SVGAGI. Trimming took off 4 bases at V and 0 bases at J, with 16 bases between the two ends. Here the CDR3 reads CASSSLTGILSGANVLTF. The CDR3 DNA reads as TGTGCCAGCAGTTCCTTGACAGGTATCCTCTCTGGGGCCAACGTCCTGACTTTC.